Below, 2 T cell receptor beta chains from the same sample are listed, as sequenced in a study of CD8 T cells in ankylosing spondylitis. General observations from the study: There was a TCR beta motif, made of several highly homologous variants, that appeared characteristic of ankylosing spondylitis blood.

Each CDR3 protein gets one entry after TCRdb re-called the 5' RACE reads with MiXCR. The repertoire has around 770,000 distinct CDR3 sequences, under 20% of them found once; the top ten carry approximately 18%. Antigen specificity for these receptors is unknown. Material: blood, either unsorted or a sorted T cell fraction (not recorded which). The receptors were sampled from a male donor with ankylosing spondylitis.

This clonotype was counted a few times. V and J are TRBV20-1 and TRBJ2-3; 7 bases agree with TRBD1. The V gene end was trimmed by 0 bases and the J gene end by 4 bases; junction bases not matched to a gene: 7. The germline CDR1 and CDR2 sequences are DFQATT and SNEGSKA (reference sequence). CDR3 size: 15 residues. The CDR3: CSARDQGGPADTQYF. The CDR3 coding sequence is TGCAGTGCTAGAGATCAAGGGGGCCCGGCAGATACGCAGTATTTT.

The count of this clonotype is one. The chain joins TRBV5-1 to TRBJ2-3; 9 bases agree with TRBD2. Germline values: CDR1 SGHRS, CDR2 YFSETQ. The J segment lost 4 bases and the V segment lost 0 bases, leaving 9 bases of the junction unmatched. This CDR3 has 17 residues. The CDR3 DNA follows: TGCGCCAGCAGCTTGGGCCTCCTAGCGGGGTTCTCAGATACGCAGTATTTT. Translating it yields CASSLGLLAGFSDTQYF.